Listed below are T cell receptor beta chains from one sample, sequenced in a study of cytomegalovirus exposure and HLA in healthy donors. Profiling relied on immunoSEQ multiplex PCR, and the TCRdb table lists in-frame clones only, not all of them. Of more than 95,000 clones in the sample, 64% are singletons; the top ten hold more than 2.5%. Sequencing used PBMCs. Receptors were obtained from a man aged 55-75 years in good health and CMV-seronegative. CDR3s leave out the opening cysteine and the closing phenylalanine or tryptophan. D genes are given only for firm matches.

CDR3 protein	CDR3 length	J gene	D gene	V gene
ASSPPYPTSKETQY	14	TRBJ2-5	NA	TRBV11-2
ASSLGDRTY	9	TRBJ2-5	TRBD1	TRBV7-9
ASSLAQGSVDGYT	13	TRBJ1-2	NA	TRBV5-1
ASSQTLPGTGADEQY	15	TRBJ2-7	TRBD1	TRBV27
ASSIGLADYEQY	12	TRBJ2-7	TRBD2	TRBV10-2
ASHSQRSTEAF	11	TRBJ1-1	NA	TRBV28
ASSDLGSGQETQY	13	TRBJ2-5	NA	TRBV19
ASRTASGNTIY	11	TRBJ1-3	NA	TRBV6-5
ASSSTEGNTIY	11	TRBJ1-3	NA	TRBV18
ASSDPTGLYTEAF	13	TRBJ1-1	TRBD1	TRBV19
ASSHRGGGALYNEQF	15	TRBJ2-1	TRBD2	TRBV7-6
AWSYCDRARVNYGYT	15	TRBJ1-2	TRBD1	TRBV30
ASSPSSGIDEQY	12	TRBJ2-7	TRBD2	TRBV18
ASSSREDDLRGYT	13	TRBJ1-2	NA	TRBV7-8
ASISGGETQY	10	TRBJ2-5	TRBD2	TRBV28
ASSEGLAGTDTQY	13	TRBJ2-3	TRBD2	TRBV6-1
ASSQDQTGVAKNIQY	15	TRBJ2-4	NA	TRBV4-1
ASSTSGNTGELF	12	TRBJ2-2	TRBD2	TRBV7-2
SSSFGSDRNEKLF	13	TRBJ1-4	NA	TRBV7-9
ATQMGTGEPYEQY	13	TRBJ2-7	TRBD1	TRBV6-1
ASRDRAGNTIY	11	TRBJ1-3	TRBD1	TRBV6-1
AGSLGLAGAEETQY	14	TRBJ2-5	TRBD2	TRBV5-4
SVEAELGGADQETQY	15	TRBJ2-5	NA	TRBV29-1
ASSPGGPGQGAFFADTQY	18	TRBJ2-3	TRBD1	TRBV28
ASSSGLAGGEEQY	13	TRBJ2-7	TRBD2	TRBV19
ASSPVTLGGSRYT	13	TRBJ1-2	NA	TRBV5-1
ASSSIRDRGEDTQY	14	TRBJ2-3	TRBD1	TRBV5-4
ASAQTGTLH	9	TRBJ1-6	NA	TRBV6-1
ASGFNQPQH	9	TRBJ1-5	NA	TRBV2
ASSRGGVGGELF	12	TRBJ2-2	TRBD2	TRBV11-3
ASSQEGTGLASGANVLT	17	TRBJ2-6	TRBD1	TRBV4-2
ASSWTGISHGYT	12	TRBJ1-2	TRBD1	TRBV2
ASSPLLENTEAF	12	TRBJ1-1	NA	TRBV18
ASSPDRGRRQPQH	13	TRBJ1-5	TRBD1	TRBV18
ASSLYPTLEPQETQY	15	TRBJ2-5	NA	TRBV27
ASTLSLWAGDKGTGDSNQPQH	21	TRBJ1-5	TRBD1	TRBV27
ASSTSGGSYEQY	12	TRBJ2-7	TRBD2	TRBV19
ASTPQGSSGNTIY	13	TRBJ1-3	NA	TRBV18
ASGLGTGGAETQY	13	TRBJ2-5	TRBD1	TRBV12-5
ASRSDRGLETQY	12	TRBJ2-5	TRBD1	TRBV2
ASSPIGLATVQETQY	15	TRBJ2-5	TRBD2	TRBV28
ASSLAGGPYEQY	12	TRBJ2-7	NA	TRBV5-1
SSSLLAGSNEQF	12	TRBJ2-1	NA	TRBV7-9
ASSLQGSTDTQY	12	TRBJ2-3	NA	TRBV5-1
ASMDTPNTEAF	11	TRBJ1-1	NA	TRBV19
ALPGRAGTGGLRTEAF	16	TRBJ1-1	TRBD1	TRBV5-6
AWSVGLNTDTQY	12	TRBJ2-3	NA	TRBV30
ASSGVLAGGPQY	12	TRBJ2-3	TRBD2	TRBV5-4
ASSSQDYEQY	10	TRBJ2-7	NA	TRBV11-3
ASSPGGGDQPQH	12	TRBJ1-5	NA	TRBV5-4
ASSPGLAGANEQF	13	TRBJ2-1	TRBD2	TRBV4-1
ASRGQLARNTIY	12	TRBJ1-3	TRBD1	TRBV28
AWSGGTYNEQF	11	TRBJ2-1	NA	TRBV30
ASSAGGADTQY	11	TRBJ2-3	TRBD2	TRBV2